The next 12 T cell receptor beta chains were all read from a single sample in a study of cytomegalovirus exposure and HLA in healthy donors. Both 60 Vbeta primers and 13 Jbeta primers went into the PCR. Method: immunoSEQ multiplex PCR; TCRdb's copy keeps in-frame clones and lacks some. The sample includes about 160,000 clones, less than 90% of them seen just once. The sequencing sample was made of PBMCs. These TCRs come from a woman in her forties or fifties in good health and CMV-seropositive.

V usage is TRBV5-1 and J usage is TRBJ2-7; maybe TRBD2 (7 bases). V gave up 7 bases and J gave up 0 bases, with 23 bases separating them. This CDR3 has 17 amino acids. CDR1 is SGHRS and CDR2 is YFSETQ in the germline V gene. Here the CDR3 DNA reads TGCGCCAGCGGACTGGGAGGGGGTCAGACTCTCTCCTACGAGCAGTACTTC. This sequence encodes CASGLGGGQTLSYEQYF. Based on the CDR3 plus reference TRBV5-1 and TRBJ2-7, the full variable domain is KAGVTQTPRYLIKTRGQQVTLSCSPISGHRSVSWYQQTPGQGLQFLFEYFSETQRNKGNFPGRFSGRQFSNSRSEMNVSTLELGDSALYLCASGLGGGQTLSYEQYFGPGTRLTVT.

This chain links TRBV19 with TRBJ2-2, with D tentatively TRBD2 (5 bases). The germline CDR1 and CDR2 sequences are LNHDA and SQIVND (reference sequence). This CDR3 spans 15 amino acids. The V gene lost 8 bases and the J gene lost 2 bases, with 15 bases spanning the gap. Here the CDR3 DNA reads TGTGCCAGTGCCGACGGGGAAGTAAACACCGGGGAGCTGTTTTTT. Its translation is CASADGEVNTGELFF. Full variable domain (rest looked up from reference TRBV19 and TRBJ2-2): DGGITQSPKYLFRKEGQNVTLSCEQNLNHDAMYWYRQDPGQGLRLIYYSQIVNDFQKGDIAEGYSVSREKKESFPLTVTSAQKNPTAFYLCASADGEVNTGELFFGEGSRLTVL.

The chain is built from TRBV7-2 and TRBJ2-7, with D maybe TRBD2 (6 bases). The CDR3 is 15 residues long. Germline values: CDR1 SGHTA, CDR2 FQGNSA. Trimming pared 5 bases from V and 2 bases from J, leaving 16 bases between. The CDR3 spells CASSLDVLAAYEQYF. The CDR3 bases are TGTGCCAGCAGCCTAGATGTACTAGCTGCCTACGAGCAGTACTTC.

This clone was observed a few times. The chain links TRBV2 to TRBJ1-6; D unresolved. The CDR3 is 15 amino acids. V was pared by 6 bases and J by 9 bases, with 18 bases between. The germline CDR1 and CDR2 sequences are SNHLY and FYNNEI. DNA of the CDR3: TGTGCCAGCAGCGGGAGCGGCGGGGTGGGTTCACCCCTCCACTTT. The encoded protein is CASSGSGGVGSPLHF.

About this clone: At one end the junction does not follow the germline gene, possibly because of a read error. V is TRBV7-9 and J is TRBJ1-2; tentative D call: TRBD1 (5 bases). CDR1 is SEHNR, CDR2 FQNEAQ, per germline (reference sequence). The CDR3 is made up of 13 amino acids. The CDR3 is CSSSFLVGDGYTF. The CDR3 bases are TGTTCCAGCAGCTTCCTCGTAGGGGATGGCTACACCTTC.

The genes are TRBV4-2 and TRBJ1-1; 8 bases map to TRBD1. Germline assignment: CDR1 LGHNA and CDR2 YNFKEQ. V shed 11 bases and J 1 base; nucleotides not matched to a gene: 12. The CDR3 extends over 15 amino acids. CDR3 in amino acids: CAAHGQGATNTEAFF. In DNA form, the CDR3 reads TGTGCCGCACACGGGCAGGGGGCAACGAACACTGAAGCTTTCTTT.

This clone was counted a single time. This chain connects TRBV2 to TRBJ2-1; the match to TRBD2 covers 7 bases. This CDR3 comprises 15 residues. Germline V lookup: CDR1 SNHLY, CDR2 FYNNEI. With 5 bases clipped from V and 3 bases from J, the junction kept 7 bases outside the gene matches. The CDR3 sequence: CASSLGGWGYNEQFF. In nucleotides, the CDR3 is TGTGCCAGCAGTCTGGGGGGGTGGGGCTACAATGAGCAGTTCTTC.

The rearrangement uses TRBV7-2 and TRBJ2-1; 8 bases line up with TRBD2. V dropped 0 bases and J dropped 7; count of bases not matched to a gene: 5. Germline CDR1 SGHTA, CDR2 FQGNSA. The CDR3 consists of 15 residues. DNA of the CDR3: TGTGCCAGCAGCTTAGCCAGCGGGAGCTTTAATGAGCAGTTCTTC. Translating gives CASSLASGSFNEQFF.

This chain links TRBV13 with TRBJ2-1, with 10 bases fitting TRBD2. Germline CDR1 and CDR2: PRHDT and FYEKMQ (reference sequence). The CDR3 is made up of 17 amino acids. With V trimmed by 4 bases and J by 8 bases, 14 bases remained unmatched. CDR3 sequence: CASSWMSGGVLLDEQFF. DNA of the CDR3: TGTGCCAGCAGCTGGATGAGCGGGGGGGTCCTCCTCGATGAGCAGTTCTTC.

This chain uses TRBV7-8 with TRBJ1-1; 7 nucleotides match TRBD1. Per the germline V gene, CDR1 is SGHVS and CDR2 is FQNEAQ. V lost 5 bases, J lost 0 bases, and 6 bases stayed unmatched. The CDR3 totals 15 residues. CDR3 nucleotide sequence: TGTGCCAGCAGCCCGTTACAGGGGATGAACACTGAAGCTTTCTTT. It translates to CASSPLQGMNTEAFF.

This chain links TRBV7-9 with TRBJ2-1, with 8 nucleotides matching TRBD2. CDR3 length: 16 amino acids. Germline assignment: CDR1 SEHNR and CDR2 FQNEAQ (reference sequence). Trimming took 4 bases from V and 8 from J; bases not matched to a gene: 13. In DNA, the CDR3 is TGTGCCAGCAGCTCGTTTCGGGAGGGCCGCGCCGATGAGCAGTTCTTC. This sequence encodes CASSSFREGRADEQFF.

The chain employs TRBV5-1 and TRBJ1-4, with a weak D call TRBD1 (5 bases). CDR1 is SGHRS, CDR2 YFSETQ, per germline. CDR3 length equals 18 residues. V dropped 0 bases and J dropped 8 bases, with 23 bases sitting between them. This CDR3 reads CASSLDVLPPGQPEKLFF. The CDR3 coding sequence is TGCGCCAGCAGCTTGGATGTGCTTCCGCCAGGACAACCCGAAAAACTGTTTTTT. Full variable domain (remainder filled in from reference TRBV5-1 and TRBJ1-4): KAGVTQTPRYLIKTRGQQVTLSCSPISGHRSVSWYQQTPGQGLQFLFEYFSETQRNKGNFPGRFSGRQFSNSRSEMNVSTLELGDSALYLCASSLDVLPPGQPEKLFFGSGTQLSVL.